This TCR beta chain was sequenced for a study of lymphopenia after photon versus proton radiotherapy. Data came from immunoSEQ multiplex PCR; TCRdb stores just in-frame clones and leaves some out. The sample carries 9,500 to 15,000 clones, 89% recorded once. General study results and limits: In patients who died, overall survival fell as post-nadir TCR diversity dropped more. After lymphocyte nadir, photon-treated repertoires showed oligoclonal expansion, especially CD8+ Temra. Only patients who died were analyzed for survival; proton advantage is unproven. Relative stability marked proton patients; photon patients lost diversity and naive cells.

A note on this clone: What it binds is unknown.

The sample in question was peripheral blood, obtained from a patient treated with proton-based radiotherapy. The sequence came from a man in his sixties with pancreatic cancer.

The CDR3 spells CASSGNGQGTNEKLFF. CDR3 bases: TGTGCCAGCAGTGGTAATGGACAGGGGACTAATGAAAAACTGTTTTTT. The chain is built from TRBV28 and TRBJ1-4, with 9 bases fitting TRBD1. The germline gives CDR1 MDHEN, CDR2 SYDVKM. CDR3 size: 16 residues. Trimming removed 5 bases from V and 2 bases from J; junction bases left unmatched: 6.